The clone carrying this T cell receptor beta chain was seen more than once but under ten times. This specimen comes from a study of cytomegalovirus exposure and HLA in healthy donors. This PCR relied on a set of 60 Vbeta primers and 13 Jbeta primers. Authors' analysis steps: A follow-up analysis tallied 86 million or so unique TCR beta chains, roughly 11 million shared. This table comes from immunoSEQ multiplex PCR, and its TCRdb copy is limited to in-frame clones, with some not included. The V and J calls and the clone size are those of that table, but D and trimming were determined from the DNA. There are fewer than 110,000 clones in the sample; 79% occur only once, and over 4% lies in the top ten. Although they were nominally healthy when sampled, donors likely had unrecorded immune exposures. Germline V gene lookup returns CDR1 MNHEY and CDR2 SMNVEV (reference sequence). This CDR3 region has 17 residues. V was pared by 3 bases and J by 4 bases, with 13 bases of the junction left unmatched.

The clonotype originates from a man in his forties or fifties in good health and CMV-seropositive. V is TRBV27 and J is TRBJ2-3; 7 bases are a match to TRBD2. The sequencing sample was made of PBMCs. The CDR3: CASSFGSVRLAADTQYF. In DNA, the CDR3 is TGTGCCAGCAGTTTCGGGTCTGTGCGACTAGCAGCAGATACGCAGTATTTT.